This T cell receptor beta chain comes out of a study of T cell responses to AZD1222 COVID-19 vaccine. Study-wide results and limits: Reportedly, close to half of spike-specific TCRs are directed against unmutated variant regions. Sampled repertoires all dated from after the peak T cell response. Compared with day 0, the breadth and depth of the Spike-specific TCR repertoire rose significantly after two doses of AZD1222.

The germline V gene encodes CDR1 SGHRS and CDR2 YFSETQ. The CDR3 consists of 11 residues. V was cut by 3 bases and J by 8 bases, with 8 bases left in between. Details on this clone: Antigen specificity is unknown.

The table came from immunoSEQ multiplex PCR; TCRdb's copy has only in-frame clones and leaves some out. The data contain around 140,000 clones, around nine tenths of them seen just once; the ten biggest clones take up about 1.3%. The chain uses TRBV5-1 and TRBJ1-1; D is perhaps TRBD1 (6 bases). The sequences come from peripheral blood, collected on day 0 of AZD1222 vaccination. The clonotype was recovered from an adult in good health. Written as DNA, the CDR3 is TGCGCCAGCAGCTGGGGACAAGAAGCTTTCTTT. Encoded protein: CASSWGQEAFF.